A single sample gave rise to the 20 T cell receptor beta chains below, sequenced in a study of T cells of healthy individuals. TCRdb re-called the 5' RACE reads through MiXCR, storing one row per CDR3 protein. The table has tens of thousands of distinct CDR3 sequences, roughly 15% seen once. The origin of the receptors is a human donor in good health.

This clonotype was counted many times. The chain employs TRBV7-9 and TRBJ1-1; TRBD1 matches 7 bases. Unmatched junction bases numbered 9, after V lost 4 bases and J lost 4 bases. Germline V gene data show CDR1 as SEHNR and CDR2 as FQNEAQ (reference sequence). The CDR3 is 15 amino acids. The CDR3 DNA reads as TGTGCCAGCAGCTCTCGGAACAGGGGAGGCACTGAAGCTTTCTTT. Its protein is CASSSRNRGGTEAFF. The full variable domain, completed using reference TRBV7-9 and TRBJ1-1, is DTGVSQNPRHKITKRGQNVTFRCDPISEHNRLYWYRQTLGQGPEFLTYFQNEAQLEKSRLLSDRFSAERPKGSFSTLEIQRTEQGDSAMYLCASSSRNRGGTEAFFGQGTRLTVV.

As to this clonotype: A much bigger clone sits one base away, suggesting this may be a read error. The chain has TRBV20-1 and TRBJ2-3; TRBD1 might be the D (5 bases). Germline V CDR1 and CDR2: DFQATT, SNEGSKA (reference sequence). The CDR3 consists of 13 residues. The CDR3 region has the DNA TGCAGTCCGGGCGCTCCTGGGGCAGATACGCGGTATTTT. It yields the protein CSPGAPGADTRYF.

This clonotype was picked up many times. This rearrangement joins TRBV11-2 to TRBJ2-1, with 11 bases aligning to TRBD2. The CDR3 spans 17 residues. Germline values: CDR1 SGHAT, CDR2 FQNNGV. Trimming cost V 4 bases and J 4 bases; bases outside gene matches: 9. CDR3 nucleotides: TGTGCCAGCAGCTCAGAACTAGCGGGGGCCTCATACAATGAGCAGTTCTTC. The encoded protein is CASSSELAGASYNEQFF.

A note on this clonotype: Just one base apart from a much larger clone, this may be a read error. The chain employs TRBV4-1 and TRBJ2-1; no reliable D call. The length of the CDR3 is 14 residues. Germline CDR1 and CDR2: MGHRA and YSYEKL. This CDR3 is CVSSSVGSYNEQFF. Here the CDR3 DNA reads TGCGTCAGCAGCTCGGTGGGCTCCTACAATGAGCAGTTCTTC.

The rearrangement links TRBV29-1 to TRBJ2-7; the match to TRBD2 covers 14 bases. The CDR3 sequence is 14 residues long. J gave up 6 bases and V 4 bases, and 5 bases lay outside the gene matches. Germline V CDR1 and CDR2: SQVTM, ANQGSEA. The CDR3 loop is CSVATSGGAVEQYF. The CDR3 bases are TGCAGCGTTGCGACTAGCGGGGGGGCCGTCGAGCAGTACTTC.

The chain couples TRBV7-2 to TRBJ2-5; D remains ambiguous. The V gene lost 6 bases and the J gene lost 7 bases, with 12 bases spanning the gap. This CDR3 contains 12 residues. The germline gives CDR1 SGHTA, CDR2 FQGNSA. CDR3 sequence: CASSLVYGTQYF. As DNA, the CDR3 is TGTGCCAGCAGTCTAGTGTATGGGACCCAGTACTTC.

The chain joins TRBV20-1 to TRBJ1-2; 9 bases map to TRBD1. After removal of 6 bases from V and 4 bases from J, the junction contained 3 bases not matched to a gene. The V gene's germline CDR1 is DFQATT and CDR2 SNEGSKA (reference sequence). This CDR3 has 12 amino acids. CDR3 amino acids: CSAKDRGYGYTF. The CDR3 nucleotides are TGCAGTGCCAAGGACAGGGGCTATGGCTACACCTTC.

This clonotype was seen a few times. CDR3 coding DNA: TGTGCCAGCAGCGCCTGGACAGGGTTGAACACTGAAGCTTTCTTT. This translates into CASSAWTGLNTEAFF. This chain uses TRBV11-2 with TRBJ1-1; 8 nucleotides agree with TRBD1. The germline V gene has CDR1 SGHAT and CDR2 FQNNGV. CDR3 size: 15 residues. Trimming cost V 5 bases and J 0 bases; bases outside gene matches: 5.

This clonotype was found many times. This sequence joins TRBV4-1 and TRBJ2-3; no clear D. This CDR3 comprises 12 residues. V lost 4 bases and J 2 bases, leaving 4 bases between the germline ends. The germline gives CDR1 MGHRA, CDR2 YSYEKL. This CDR3 reads CASSLNTDTQYF. The CDR3 DNA reads as TGCGCCAGCAGCCTAAACACAGATACGCAGTATTTT.

There are a few counts of this clonotype. The chain joins TRBV29-1 to TRBJ2-7, with 8 bases lining up with TRBD1. With 6 bases clipped from V and 3 bases from J, the junction kept 7 bases outside the gene matches. Germline-derived CDR1 and CDR2 are SQVTM and ANQGSEA. This CDR3 has 13 amino acids. The CDR3 bases are TGCAGCGTACAACAGGGGGTGGACTACGAGCAGTACTTC. Translating it yields CSVQQGVDYEQYF.

This clonotype was seen ten or more times. The CDR3: CASSPLPDRGRGALHF. DNA of the CDR3: TGTGCCAGCAGCCCCCTACCCGACAGGGGGCGCGGGGCCCTCCACTTT. The chain couples TRBV4-2 to TRBJ1-6; TRBD1 aligns across 10 bases. The CDR3 is made up of 16 amino acids. J gave up 14 bases and V 4 bases, and 14 bases lay outside the gene matches. Germline CDR1 reads LGHNA; CDR2 reads YNFKEQ.

This chain uses TRBV28 with TRBJ2-4, with 7 bases identical to TRBD2. The V gene's germline CDR1 is MDHEN and CDR2 SYDVKM. The CDR3 extends over 15 amino acids. V shed 8 bases and J 0 bases; nucleotides not matched to a gene: 7. This chain's CDR3 is CASGTSALAKNIQYF. The CDR3 nucleotides are TGTGCCAGCGGTACTAGCGCCCTAGCCAAAAACATTCAGTACTTC.

This clonotype was seen ten or more times. The chain employs TRBV7-2 and TRBJ1-2; possible D gene TRBD1, 5 bases. CDR3 size: 13 residues. Looked up from germline, CDR1 is SGHTA and CDR2 is FQGNSA. V was shortened by 7 bases and J by 4 bases, with 13 bases between the two germline ends. CDR3 nucleotides: TGTGCCAGCAACCAAAGGCAGGGCTATGGCTACACCTTC. Amino acids: CASNQRQGYGYTF.

This clonotype was observed at least ten times. V is TRBV24-1 and J is TRBJ1-5; no definite D call. Trimming pared 4 bases from V and 5 bases from J, leaving 11 bases between. Germline V gene sequence: CDR1 KGHDR, CDR2 SFDVKD. The CDR3 runs to 14 residues. For the CDR3, the DNA is TGTGCCACCAGTGAGGCCGGGCTGTATCAGCCCCAGCATTTT. Its translation: CATSEAGLYQPQHF.

This clonotype was seen a handful of times. The chain employs TRBV28 and TRBJ2-7; 13 bases fit TRBD2. J was trimmed by 7 bases and V by 2 bases; bases with no gene match: 5. CDR1 is MDHEN and CDR2 is SYDVKM in the germline V gene. The length of the CDR3 is 15 residues. DNA for the CDR3: TGTGCCAGCAGTTTAGGGGGACTAGCGGGGAAGGAGCAGTACTTC. Translating it yields CASSLGGLAGKEQYF.

The CDR3 DNA reads TGCGCCAGCAGCCCGAAACCGGGACAATCGTTGGAGACCCAGTACTTC. It codes for CASSPKPGQSLETQYF. The chain joins TRBV5-1 to TRBJ2-5; perhaps TRBD1 as D (6 bases). This CDR3 region has 16 residues. Germline values: CDR1 SGHRS, CDR2 YFSETQ. The V end was cut by 4 bases, the J end by 5 bases, with 21 bases between. Full variable domain (outside the CDR3, taken from reference TRBV5-1 and TRBJ2-5): KAGVTQTPRYLIKTRGQQVTLSCSPISGHRSVSWYQQTPGQGLQFLFEYFSETQRNKGNFPGRFSGRQFSNSRSEMNVSTLELGDSALYLCASSPKPGQSLETQYFGPGTRLLVL.

The CDR3 bases are TGTGCCAGCAGCCCCCTGCTCGGCGGCTTCACAGATACGCAGTATTTT. The encoded protein is CASSPLLGGFTDTQYF. The chain has TRBV7-9 and TRBJ2-3; D is unclear. From germline, CDR1 is SEHNR and CDR2 FQNEAQ (reference sequence). There are 16 residues in the CDR3. The V gene lost 5 bases and the J gene lost 2 bases, with 17 bases spanning the gap.

Many counts were recorded for this clonotype. This CDR3 is CASSQQFGGSGANVLTF. The DNA of the CDR3 is TGCGCCAGCAGCCAACAATTTGGGGGCTCTGGGGCCAACGTCCTGACTTTC. The chain carries TRBV4-1 and TRBJ2-6, with D perhaps assigned TRBD1 or TRBD2 (5 bases each). The CDR3 spans 17 residues. The germline gives CDR1 MGHRA, CDR2 YSYEKL. Trimming pared 2 bases from V and 0 bases from J, leaving 11 bases between.

The chain carries TRBV20-1 and TRBJ1-5, with TRBD1 as a possible D gene (6 bases). The CDR3 is made up of 15 amino acids. V gave up 5 bases and J gave up 4 bases, with 18 bases separating them. Germline loops: CDR1 DFQATT, CDR2 SNEGSKA (reference sequence). CDR3 sequence (DNA): TGCAGTGCTCAACAATCGAATACAGGGAATCAGCCCCAGCATTTT. As protein: CSAQQSNTGNQPQHF.

The chain is built from TRBV5-1 and TRBJ1-1, with D possibly being TRBD1 (6 bases). The CDR3 has 18 residues. The germline V and J ends were trimmed by 0 bases and 0 bases, with 18 bases remaining between them. Germline V gene data show CDR1 as SGHRS and CDR2 as YFSETQ. CDR3: CASSLGSGVLTMNTEAFF. The CDR3 region has the DNA TGCGCCAGCAGCTTGGGGTCAGGGGTATTGACCATGAACACTGAAGCTTTCTTT.